A single sample gave rise to the 20 T cell receptor beta chains below, sequenced in a study of regulatory T cells in long-lasting Graves disease. Time point denoted: persistent/refractory GD, antithyroid drugs over 5 years with positive TRAb. Isolated PBMC RNA provided the starting material for the TCR library. The authors built TCR beta libraries using iRepertoire HTBI primers and Arm-PCR of CDR3 regions. TCRdb itself ran the multiplex PCR reads through MiXCR, one entry per CDR3 protein. The sample comprises approximately 690,000 distinct CDR3 sequences, around 32% of which are singletons, and 35% to 55% rests with the top ten. The material was peripheral blood mononuclear cells (PBMCs), obtained when the disease was refractory, from a patient treated with antithyroid drugs. The receptors originated from a female donor with Graves disease.

This clonotype was seen repeatedly, ten times or more. The chain uses TRBV6-1 and TRBJ1-1; TRBD1 is a possible D gene (5 bases). The CDR3 covers 16 residues. V was trimmed by 5 bases and J by 4 bases, leaving 20 bases between them. Germline loops: CDR1 MNHNS, CDR2 SASEGT. CDR3 bases: TGTGCCAGCAGTCACGTTCGGACATCCCTGGTCACTGAAGCTTTCTTT. Encoded protein: CASSHVRTSLVTEAFF.

The V and J genes are TRBV20-1 and TRBJ2-5, with 8 bases aligning to TRBD1. V was clipped by 2 bases and J by 5 bases; unmatched bases: 4. Germline V gene lookup returns CDR1 DFQATT and CDR2 SNEGSKA (reference sequence). This CDR3 is built from 13 residues. CDR3 amino acids: CSARQGAWETQYF. In nucleotides, the CDR3 is TGCAGTGCTAGACAGGGGGCGTGGGAGACCCAGTACTTC.

This clonotype was observed many times. The chain uses TRBV2 and TRBJ2-5; no clear D. V shed 4 bases and J shed 7 bases, with 7 bases lying between them. This CDR3 spans 11 amino acids. In germline, CDR1 is SNHLY, CDR2 FYNNEI. CDR3 sequence: CASSATGTQYF. DNA of the CDR3: TGTGCCAGCAGTGCAACCGGGACCCAGTACTTC.

This clonotype occurred a few times. V usage is TRBV7-8 and J usage is TRBJ1-2, with 7 bases aligning to TRBD1. After removal of 1 base from V and 4 bases from J, the junction contained 9 bases not matched to a gene. Germline CDR1 SGHVS, CDR2 FQNEAQ. CDR3 size: 16 residues. The CDR3 DNA follows: TGTGCCAGCAGCTTAGAGGGCGTCAGGGGGGGCTATGGCTACACCTTC. Its protein is CASSLEGVRGGYGYTF.

The rearrangement links TRBV6-2 or TRBV6-3 to TRBJ2-7, with 8 nucleotides matching TRBD2. This CDR3 has 17 residues. Germline CDR1 and CDR2: MNHEY and SVGEGT. The trim removed 3 bases at V and 3 bases at J, leaving 13 bases unmatched. The CDR3 sequence is CASSYLKRGLANYEQYF. Here the CDR3 DNA reads TGTGCCAGCAGTTATCTAAAACGTGGACTAGCAAACTACGAGCAGTACTTC.

This clonotype was observed a handful of times. This chain connects TRBV29-1 to TRBJ1-1; 7 nucleotides match TRBD1. The CDR3 consists of 12 residues. J lost 6 bases, V lost 3 bases, and 4 bases had no gene match. CDR1 and CDR2 (germline): SQVTM, ANQGSEA. The CDR3 sequence: CSVETQGAEAFF. CDR3 DNA: TGCAGCGTTGAGACGCAGGGGGCTGAAGCTTTCTTT.

The J gene is TRBJ2-7, the V gene TRBV5-1; the match to TRBD2 covers 9 bases. The trim removed 4 bases at V and 0 bases at J, leaving 8 bases unmatched. Germline V gene data show CDR1 as SGHRS and CDR2 as YFSETQ. The CDR3 is 16 amino acids. CDR3 nucleotides: TGCGCCAGCAGCGGAAAACTAGCGGGTGCCTCCTACGAGCAGTACTTC. It codes for CASSGKLAGASYEQYF.

The chain carries TRBV7-6 and TRBJ1-5; TRBD1 aligns across 11 bases. The germline V gene encodes CDR1 SGHVS and CDR2 FNYEAQ. The CDR3 spans 15 residues. The J segment lost 7 bases and the V segment lost 5 bases, leaving 7 bases of the junction unmatched. The DNA for the CDR3 is TGTGCCAGCAGCCCTCGGACAGGGGGCGGCCAGCCCCAGCATTTT. Its protein product is CASSPRTGGGQPQHF.

J is TRBJ1-5 and V is TRBV27; 7 bases are shared with TRBD1. Germline values: CDR1 MNHEY, CDR2 SMNVEV (reference sequence). V gave up 7 bases and J gave up 0 bases; unmatched junction bases: 6. CDR3 size: 15 residues. This chain's CDR3 is CASTSGGSSNQPQHF. DNA for the CDR3: TGTGCCAGCACTTCAGGGGGAAGTAGCAATCAGCCCCAGCATTTT.

In regard to this clonotype: At one of its ends the junction is not consistent with the germline gene, which may arise from a read error. V is TRBV5-6 and J is TRBJ2-7; tentative D call: TRBD1 (6 bases). The CDR3 has 11 amino acids. Per the germline V gene, CDR1 is SGHDT and CDR2 is YYEEEE. The CDR3, as DNA: TGTGCCAGCAGCACTAACAGGGTCTTGGACTTC. This encodes CASSTNRVLDF.

The chain uses TRBV29-1 and TRBJ2-2; the match to TRBD1 covers 8 bases. There are 13 residues in the CDR3. Germline V gene lookup returns CDR1 SQVTM and CDR2 ANQGSEA. The J segment lost 5 bases and the V segment lost 6 bases, leaving 5 bases of the junction unmatched. This CDR3 is CSVGQGWTGELFF. The CDR3 DNA reads TGCAGCGTCGGACAGGGCTGGACCGGGGAGCTGTTTTTT.

In this sample, this clonotype turned up a few times. In DNA, the CDR3 is TGTGCCAGCCATCCGCACGGGCAGGGGCCCACCGGGGAGCTGTTTTTT. Translation: CASHPHGQGPTGELFF. The chain has TRBV28 and TRBJ2-2; a weak D match, TRBD1 (6 bases). CDR3 length equals 16 residues. The V end was cut by 8 bases, the J end by 4 bases, with 20 bases between. Germline CDR1 and CDR2: MDHEN and SYDVKM.

Only a few counts were recorded for this clonotype. This chain joins TRBV12-3 or TRBV12-4 and TRBJ1-5; 9 bases fit TRBD1. The length of the CDR3 is 15 residues. With V trimmed by 3 bases and J by 5 bases, 5 bases remained unmatched. The CDR3 sequence is CASSFGTGTDQPQHF. Here the CDR3 DNA reads TGTGCCAGCAGTTTCGGGACAGGGACCGATCAGCCCCAGCATTTT.

This clonotype came up a few times. The genes are TRBV27 and TRBJ1-5; TRBD1 matches 8 bases. Losses at the gene ends were 5 bases for V and 6 bases for J; bases not matched to a gene: 12. The CDR3 is made up of 16 amino acids. Looked up from germline, CDR1 is MNHEY and CDR2 is SMNVEV (reference sequence). Written as DNA, the CDR3 is TGTGCCAGCAGTCCCGGACAGGGAGGGGACATTCAGCCCCAGCATTTT. Translating gives CASSPGQGGDIQPQHF.

This clonotype was detected a few times. The genes are TRBV12-5 and TRBJ1-5; the match to TRBD1 covers 8 bases. The CDR3 covers 16 residues. With V trimmed by 4 bases and J by 4 bases, 9 bases remained unmatched. Germline V gene sequence: CDR1 LGHNT, CDR2 FRNRAP. The CDR3 is CASGSHRGSTNQPQHF. The CDR3 nucleotides read TGTGCTAGTGGTTCCCACAGGGGGTCAACTAATCAGCCCCAGCATTTT.

This clonotype was observed many times. The V and J genes are TRBV12-3 or TRBV12-4 and TRBJ2-7; 12 nucleotides align to TRBD2. The CDR3 loop spans 16 amino acids. Trimming at V came to 6 bases and at J to 3 bases, leaving 9 bases not matched to a gene. This CDR3 reads CASSFGLAGSSYEQYF. In DNA form, the CDR3 reads TGTGCCAGCAGCTTCGGACTAGCGGGATCGAGCTACGAGCAGTACTTC.

This chain uses TRBV5-1 with TRBJ1-1; 11 bases agree with TRBD1. The CDR3 totals 17 residues. V dropped 0 bases and J dropped 0; count of bases not matched to a gene: 4. CDR1 is SGHRS and CDR2 is YFSETQ in the germline V gene. CDR3 nucleotides: TGCGCCAGCAGCTTGGCGGGACAGGGGGGAATGAACACTGAAGCTTTCTTT. This codes for CASSLAGQGGMNTEAFF. Together with reference TRBV5-1 and TRBJ1-1, the CDR3 gives the full variable domain: KAGVTQTPRYLIKTRGQQVTLSCSPISGHRSVSWYQQTPGQGLQFLFEYFSETQRNKGNFPGRFSGRQFSNSRSEMNVSTLELGDSALYLCASSLAGQGGMNTEAFFGQGTRLTVV.

This clonotype was detected once. The chain combines TRBV19 with TRBJ2-7; TRBD2 aligns across 8 bases. CDR3 length: 15 residues. Germline CDR1 is LNHDA and CDR2 is SQIVND (reference sequence). V shed 6 bases and J 3 bases; nucleotides not matched to a gene: 10. CDR3 sequence (DNA): TGTGCCAGTAGGGCTCCGGGACTAGGAAGCTACGAGCAGTACTTC. It encodes CASRAPGLGSYEQYF.

The rearrangement uses TRBV20-1 and TRBJ1-2, with 9 bases that match TRBD1. Per germline, CDR1 DFQATT and CDR2 SNEGSKA (reference sequence). The CDR3 extends over 13 amino acids. Trimming at V came to 7 bases and at J to 3 bases, leaving 6 bases not matched to a gene. CDR3: CSVWDRDDYGYTF. The CDR3 nucleotides are TGCAGTGTTTGGGACAGGGATGACTATGGCTACACCTTC.

V and J are TRBV5-1 and TRBJ1-2; a weak D match, TRBD1 (5 bases). Germline CDR1 and CDR2: SGHRS and YFSETQ. The CDR3 sequence is 15 residues long. Trimming took off 7 bases at V and 3 bases at J, with 19 bases between the two ends. Here the CDR3 reads CASRKIRVGDYGYTF. The CDR3, as DNA: TGCGCCAGCCGCAAAATCAGGGTCGGGGACTATGGCTACACCTTC.